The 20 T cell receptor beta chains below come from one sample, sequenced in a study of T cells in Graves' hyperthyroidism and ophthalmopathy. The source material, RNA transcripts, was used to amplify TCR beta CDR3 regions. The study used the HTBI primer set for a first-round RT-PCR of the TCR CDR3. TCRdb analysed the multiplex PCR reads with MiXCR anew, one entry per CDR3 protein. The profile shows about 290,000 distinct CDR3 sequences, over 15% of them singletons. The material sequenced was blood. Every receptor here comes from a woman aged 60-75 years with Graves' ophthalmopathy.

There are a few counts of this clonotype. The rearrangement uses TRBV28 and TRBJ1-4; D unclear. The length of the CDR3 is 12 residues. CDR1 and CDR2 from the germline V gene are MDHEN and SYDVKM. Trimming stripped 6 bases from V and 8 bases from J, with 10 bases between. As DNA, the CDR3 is TGTGCCAGCAGCTTCGACCGCGAAAAACTGTTTTTT. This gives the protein CASSFDREKLFF.

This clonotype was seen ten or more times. The CDR3 DNA sequence: TGTGCCAGCACTAACGGCGTTGAAGCTTTCTTT. Amino acid sequence: CASTNGVEAFF. The V gene is TRBV12-3 or TRBV12-4, the J gene TRBJ1-1; D is unresolved. The CDR3 runs to 11 residues. V was clipped by 7 bases and J by 7 bases, with 10 bases between them.

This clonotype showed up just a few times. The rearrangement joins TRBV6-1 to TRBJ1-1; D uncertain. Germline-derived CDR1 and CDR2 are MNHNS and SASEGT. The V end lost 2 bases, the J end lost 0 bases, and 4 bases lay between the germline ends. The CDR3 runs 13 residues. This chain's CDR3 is CASSERVNTEAFF. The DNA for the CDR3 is TGTGCCAGCAGTGAACGGGTGAACACTGAAGCTTTCTTT.

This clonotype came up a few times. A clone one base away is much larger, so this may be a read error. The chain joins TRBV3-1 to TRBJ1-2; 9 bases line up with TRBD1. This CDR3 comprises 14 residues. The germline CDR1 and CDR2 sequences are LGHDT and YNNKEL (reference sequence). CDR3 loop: CASSLQGAGYGHTF. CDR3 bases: TGTGCCAGCAGCCTACAGGGGGCAGGCTATGGCCACACCTTC. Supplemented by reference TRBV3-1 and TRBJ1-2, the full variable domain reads DTAVSQTPKYLVTQMGNDKSIKCEQNLGHDTMYWYKQDSKKFLKIMFSYNNKELIINETVPNRFSPKSPDKAHLNLHINSLELGDSAVYFCASSLQGAGYGHTFGSGTRLTVV.

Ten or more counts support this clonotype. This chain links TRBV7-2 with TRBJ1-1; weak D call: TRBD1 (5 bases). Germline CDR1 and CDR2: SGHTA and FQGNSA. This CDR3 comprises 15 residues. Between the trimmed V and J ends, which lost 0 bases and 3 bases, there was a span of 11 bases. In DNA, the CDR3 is TGTGCCAGCAGCTTAGCCCTGACAGATCACACTGAAGCTTTCTTT. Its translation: CASSLALTDHTEAFF.

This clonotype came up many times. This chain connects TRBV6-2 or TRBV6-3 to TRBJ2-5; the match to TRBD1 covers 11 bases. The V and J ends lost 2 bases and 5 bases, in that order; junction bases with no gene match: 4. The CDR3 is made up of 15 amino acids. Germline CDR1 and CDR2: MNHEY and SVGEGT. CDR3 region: CASSYADRGLETQYF. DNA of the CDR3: TGTGCCAGCAGTTACGCGGACAGGGGGCTGGAGACCCAGTACTTC.

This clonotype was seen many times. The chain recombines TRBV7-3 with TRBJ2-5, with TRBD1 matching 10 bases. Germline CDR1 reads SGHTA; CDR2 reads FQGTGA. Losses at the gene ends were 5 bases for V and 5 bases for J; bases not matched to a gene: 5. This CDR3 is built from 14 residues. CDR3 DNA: TGTGCCAGCAGCCAGGACAGGGGGGATGAGACCCAGTACTTC. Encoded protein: CASSQDRGDETQYF.

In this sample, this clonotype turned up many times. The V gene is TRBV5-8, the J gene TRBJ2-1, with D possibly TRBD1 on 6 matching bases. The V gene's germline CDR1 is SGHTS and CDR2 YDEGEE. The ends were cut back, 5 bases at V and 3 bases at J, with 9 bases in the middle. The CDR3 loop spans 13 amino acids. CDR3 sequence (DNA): TGTGCCAGCAGATCGGGACACTACAATGAGCAGTTCTTC. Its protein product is CASRSGHYNEQFF. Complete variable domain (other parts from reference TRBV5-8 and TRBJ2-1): EAGVTQSPTHLIKTRGQQATLRCSPISGHTSVYWYQQALGLGLQFLLWYDEGEERNRGNFPPRFSGRQFPNYSSELNVNALELEDSALYLCASRSGHYNEQFFGPGTRLTVL.

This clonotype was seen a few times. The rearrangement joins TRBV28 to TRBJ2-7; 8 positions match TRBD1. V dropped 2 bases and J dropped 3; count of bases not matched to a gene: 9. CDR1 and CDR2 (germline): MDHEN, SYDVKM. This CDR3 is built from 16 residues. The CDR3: CASSLPPDREYYEQYF. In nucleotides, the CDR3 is TGTGCCAGCAGTTTACCACCGGACAGGGAGTACTACGAGCAGTACTTC.

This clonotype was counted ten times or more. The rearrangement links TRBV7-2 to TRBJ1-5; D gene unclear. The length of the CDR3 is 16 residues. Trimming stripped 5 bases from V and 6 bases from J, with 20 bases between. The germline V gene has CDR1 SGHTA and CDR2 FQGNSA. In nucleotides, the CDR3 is TGTGCCAGCAGCCCCCCCGAGACCTCTCTAGGTCAGCCCCAGCATTTT. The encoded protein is CASSPPETSLGQPQHF.

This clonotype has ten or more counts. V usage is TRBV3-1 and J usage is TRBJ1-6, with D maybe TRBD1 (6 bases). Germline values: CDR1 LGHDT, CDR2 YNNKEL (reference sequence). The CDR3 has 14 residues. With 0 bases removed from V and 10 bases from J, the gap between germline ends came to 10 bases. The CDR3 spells CASSQEQGASPLHF. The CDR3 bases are TGTGCCAGCAGCCAAGAACAGGGAGCGTCACCCCTCCACTTT.

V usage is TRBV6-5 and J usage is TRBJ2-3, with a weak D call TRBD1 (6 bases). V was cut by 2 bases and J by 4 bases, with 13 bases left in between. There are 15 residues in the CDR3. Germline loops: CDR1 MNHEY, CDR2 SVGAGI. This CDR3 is CASSYTYTGPDTQYF. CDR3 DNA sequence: TGTGCCAGCAGTTACACATACACAGGGCCAGATACGCAGTATTTT.

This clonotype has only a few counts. The CDR3, as DNA: TGTGCCAGCAGTGAACCATACATTCAGTACTTC. It yields the protein CASSEPYIQYF. V and J are TRBV6-1 and TRBJ2-4, with unresolved D. In germline, CDR1 is MNHNS, CDR2 SASEGT. The CDR3 is 11 residues long. V was trimmed by 2 bases and J by 8 bases, leaving 4 bases between them.

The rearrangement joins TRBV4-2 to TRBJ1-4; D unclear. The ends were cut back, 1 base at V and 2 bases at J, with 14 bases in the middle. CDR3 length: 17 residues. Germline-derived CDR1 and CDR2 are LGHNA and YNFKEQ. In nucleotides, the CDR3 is TGTGCCAGCAGCCAAGTCGTCCCGCAGAGCACTAATGAAAAACTGTTTTTT. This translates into CASSQVVPQSTNEKLFF.

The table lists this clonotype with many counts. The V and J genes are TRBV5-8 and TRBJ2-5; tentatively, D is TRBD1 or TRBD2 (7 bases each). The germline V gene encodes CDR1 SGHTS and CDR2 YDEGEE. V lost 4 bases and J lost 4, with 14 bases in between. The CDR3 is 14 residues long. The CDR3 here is CASSPTGRGETQYF. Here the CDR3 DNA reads TGTGCCAGCAGCCCGACAGGGAGGGGAGAGACCCAGTACTTC.

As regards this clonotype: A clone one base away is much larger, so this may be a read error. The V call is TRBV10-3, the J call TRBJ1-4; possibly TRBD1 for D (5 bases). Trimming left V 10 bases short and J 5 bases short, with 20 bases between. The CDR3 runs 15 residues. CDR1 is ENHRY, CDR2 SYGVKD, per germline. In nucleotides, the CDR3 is TGTGCCACACGAGACAGAGGGGCGGCAAATGAAAAACTGTTTTTT. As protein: CATRDRGAANEKLFF.

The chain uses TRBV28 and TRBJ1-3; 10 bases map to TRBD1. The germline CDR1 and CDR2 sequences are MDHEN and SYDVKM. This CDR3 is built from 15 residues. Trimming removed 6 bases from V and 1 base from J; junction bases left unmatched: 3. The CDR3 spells CASRRQGASGNTIYF. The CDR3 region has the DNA TGTGCCAGCAGACGACAGGGGGCATCTGGAAACACCATATATTTT.

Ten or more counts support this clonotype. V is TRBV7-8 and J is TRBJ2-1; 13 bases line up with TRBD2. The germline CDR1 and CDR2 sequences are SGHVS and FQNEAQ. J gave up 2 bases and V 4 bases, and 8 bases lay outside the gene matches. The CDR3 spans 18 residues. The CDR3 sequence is CASSSWTSGGSTYNEQFF. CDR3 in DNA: TGTGCCAGCAGCTCCTGGACTAGCGGGGGAAGTACCTACAATGAGCAGTTCTTC.

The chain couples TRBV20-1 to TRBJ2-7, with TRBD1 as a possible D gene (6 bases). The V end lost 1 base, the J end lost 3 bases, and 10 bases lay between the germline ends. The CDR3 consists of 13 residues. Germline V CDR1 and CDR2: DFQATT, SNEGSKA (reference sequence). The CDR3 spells CSARGRTDYEQYF. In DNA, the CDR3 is TGCAGTGCTAGAGGACGGACAGACTACGAGCAGTACTTC.

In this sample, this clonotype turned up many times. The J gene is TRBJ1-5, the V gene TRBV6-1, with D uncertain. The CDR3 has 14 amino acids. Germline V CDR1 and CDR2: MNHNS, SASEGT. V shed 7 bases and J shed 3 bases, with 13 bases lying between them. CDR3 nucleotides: TGTGCCAGCACTTTAGTTGGAGCCAATCAGCCCCAGCATTTT. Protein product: CASTLVGANQPQHF.